This TCR beta chain was documented in a study of blood T cell repertoires in COVID-19. Turning to the study itself: Sites across the United States, Italy and Spain contributed samples from acute and convalescent COVID-19.

As originally analysed: Amplifying reference gene primers gave estimates of nucleated cell counts. The table came from immunoSEQ multiplex PCR; TCRdb's copy has only in-frame clones and leaves some out. For V, J and clone size, that table is used; D and trimming come from the DNA. The sample includes about 280,000 clones, 88% of them seen just once. The CDR3 is made up of 16 amino acids. Germline V gives CDR1 LGHDT, CDR2 YNNKEL (reference sequence). After removal of 5 bases from V and 4 bases from J, the junction contained 11 bases not matched to a gene. Sample: PBMCs or T cells enriched from blood (not recorded which). V is TRBV3-1 (or the pseudogene TRBV3-2) and J is TRBJ2-5; 9 bases are a match to TRBD1. This receptor was identified in a woman between 55 and 75 years old in a cohort exposed to, infected with or recovered from COVID-19 (not recorded which). The CDR3, as DNA: TGTGCCAGCAGCTTCACCGGGACAGGGCGTGTAGAGACCCAGTACTTC. Encoded protein: CASSFTGTGRVETQYF.